What follows are 5 T cell receptor beta chains derived from one specimen sequenced in a study of T-cell reconstitution after alpha-beta-depleted transplantation in children. The TCRbeta library was prepared with unique molecular identifiers. TCRdb ran MiXCR on the PCR reads and lists one entry per CDR3 protein. Among some 450,000 distinct CDR3 sequences listed, approximately 42% were seen once. This material consisted of PBMCs, taken before TCRalphabeta/CD19-depleted stem cell transplant. The receptor set was obtained from a girl aged 2-10 years with aplastic anemia, due to receive a stem cell transplant.

This clonotype was seen repeatedly, ten times or more. The chain employs TRBV28 and TRBJ1-5, with D possibly TRBD1 on 5 matching bases. Germline CDR1 reads MDHEN; CDR2 reads SYDVKM. The CDR3 runs to 14 residues. V lost 3 bases and J lost 5, with 11 bases in between. For the CDR3, the DNA is TGTGCCAGCAGTTTTCCCGACAGATATCAGCCCCAGCATTTT. Residues: CASSFPDRYQPQHF.

This clonotype was counted only a few times. The chain uses TRBV18 and TRBJ2-7; 10 bases are a match to TRBD2. Germline loops: CDR1 KGHSH, CDR2 LQKENI. CDR3 length: 16 residues. V gave up 3 bases and J gave up 2 bases; unmatched junction bases: 7. The CDR3 region is CASSPLLAGGPYEQYF. The CDR3 DNA is TGTGCCAGCTCACCGCTCTTAGCGGGGGGACCCTACGAGCAGTACTTC.

Ten or more counts support this clonotype. This sequence joins TRBV7-2 and TRBJ2-3; D ambiguous. The CDR3 covers 14 residues. Germline V CDR1 and CDR2: SGHTA, FQGNSA. V lost 2 bases and J 2 bases, leaving 8 bases between the germline ends. In DNA, the CDR3 is TGTGCCAGCAGCTTATACGCGAACACAGATACGCAGTATTTT. It codes for CASSLYANTDTQYF.

This clonotype appeared a few times. V usage is TRBV5-6 and J usage is TRBJ2-2; 12 nucleotides align to TRBD2. Trimming took 4 bases from V and 6 from J; bases not matched to a gene: 16. Germline CDR1 SGHDT, CDR2 YYEEEE. This CDR3 contains 19 residues. This CDR3 reads CASSPDRLAGAYVPGELFF. CDR3 nucleotides: TGTGCCAGCAGCCCGGACAGACTAGCGGGAGCATACGTCCCCGGGGAGCTGTTTTTT. Complete variable domain (other parts from reference TRBV5-6 and TRBJ2-2): DAGVTQSPTHLIKTRGQQVTLRCSPKSGHDTVSWYQQALGQGPQFIFQYYEEEERQRGNFPDRFSGHQFPNYSSELNVNALLLGDSALYLCASSPDRLAGAYVPGELFFGEGSRLTVL.

The chain links TRBV6-2 or TRBV6-3 to TRBJ2-1; 15 bases are shared with TRBD2. The germline CDR1 and CDR2 sequences are MNHEY and SVGEGT. The CDR3 is 21 residues long. The V and J ends lost 5 bases and 0 bases, in that order; junction bases with no gene match: 14. In DNA, the CDR3 is TGTGCCAGCAGTACCACACTTGGACTAGCGGGAGGGGCGGGCTCCTACAATGAGCAGTTCTTC. Protein sequence: CASSTTLGLAGGAGSYNEQFF.